This T cell receptor beta chain is from a study of T cell responses to AZD1222 COVID-19 vaccine. Findings and limits, study-wide: Reportedly, nearly half the spike-specific TCRs target unmutated variant regions. The span of vaccine-associated CD4 TCRs extended across spike, with dominance at 160-218 and 743-854.

As to this clone: Its target is unknown.

Clones were sequenced by immunoSEQ multiplex PCR, and TCRdb holds only the in-frame ones, with some missing. This table holds some 110,000 clones, 80% to 95% found once. This CDR3 contains 13 residues. V was pared by 4 bases and J by 4 bases, with 7 bases between. Germline CDR1 is MNHEY and CDR2 is SVGAGI. The sequenced sample was peripheral blood, obtained 28 days after the second AZD1222 dose. The gene calls are TRBV6-5 and TRBJ1-4; possibly TRBD1 for D (5 bases). The TCR was taken from an adult who received the AZD1222 COVID-19 vaccine. CDR3 nucleotides: TGTGCCAGCAGTTGGGGCTATAATGAAAAACTGTTTTTT. Protein sequence: CASSWGYNEKLFF.